The 14 T cell receptor beta chains below were found in one sample sequenced in a study of graft-versus-host responses after intestinal transplantation. These receptors lack a known antigen. Sequenced by immunoSEQ multiplex PCR; TCRdb stores in-frame clones only, minus some. This repertoire shows about 130,000 clones, around 90% found once; its top ten account for around 0.19%. Material: unstimulated CD4+ T cells sorted from spleen or lymph node cells, obtained before intestinal transplant. The receptor set was obtained from a human donor who received an intestinal transplant.

Worth noting for this clone: The same CDR3 also results from other DNA sequences found in this sample. V and J are TRBV27 and TRBJ2-3; the D is unclear. Germline CDR1 and CDR2: MNHEY and SMNVEV (reference sequence). This CDR3 comprises 11 residues. V dropped 3 bases and J dropped 4 bases, with 2 bases sitting between them. For the CDR3, the DNA is TGTGCCAGCAGTTTTTCAGATACGCAGTATTTT. Amino acid sequence: CASSFSDTQYF.

The chain uses TRBV7-2 and TRBJ1-5; weak D call: TRBD1 (5 bases). Deletions cut 6 bases from V and 0 bases from J, with 6 bases between. The CDR3 totals 13 residues. Germline V CDR1 and CDR2: SGHTA, FQGNSA. The CDR3 protein is CASRTDSNQPQHF. CDR3 sequence (DNA): TGTGCCAGCAGGACAGATAGCAATCAGCCCCAGCATTTT.

The V gene is TRBV28, the J gene TRBJ2-7, with D tentatively TRBD1 (6 bases). Germline V gives CDR1 MDHEN, CDR2 SYDVKM. The CDR3 has 17 residues. V was shortened by 4 bases and J by 3 bases, with 22 bases between the two germline ends. CDR3 nucleotide sequence: TGTGCCAGCAGTTCGCAGCCGCTTAGGACAGCAAGCTACGAGCAGTACTTC. Translated: CASSSQPLRTASYEQYF.

The chain has TRBV12-5 and TRBJ2-5; 9 nucleotides line up with TRBD1. The germline V gene encodes CDR1 LGHNT and CDR2 FRNRAP. This CDR3 has 15 residues. Trimming removed 1 base from V and 3 bases from J; junction bases left unmatched: 3. The CDR3 sequence: CASGLGTGEEETQYF. The CDR3 region has the DNA TGTGCTAGTGGTTTGGGGACAGGGGAAGAAGAGACCCAGTACTTC. The full variable domain, rest sourced from reference TRBV12-5 and TRBJ2-5, is DARVTQTPRHKVTEMGQEVTMRCQPILGHNTVFWYRQTMMQGLELLAYFRNRAPLDDSGMPKDRFSAEMPDATLATLKIQPSEPRDSAVYFCASGLGTGEEETQYFGPGTRLLVL.

The V gene is TRBV30, the J gene TRBJ2-1; D unclear. The CDR3 sequence is 15 residues long. Germline assignment: CDR1 GTSNPN and CDR2 SVGIG (reference sequence). Trimming stripped 1 base from V and 0 bases from J, with 10 bases between. In DNA, the CDR3 is TGTGCCTGGAGTGGTGATAGCCTCTCCTACAATGAGCAGTTCTTC. This gives the protein CAWSGDSLSYNEQFF.

This clone was seen only once. The chain uses TRBV9 and TRBJ1-5; 8 bases are shared with TRBD1. Germline CDR1 and CDR2: SGDLS and YYNGEE. This CDR3 has 15 residues. Trimming took 0 bases from V and 7 from J; bases not matched to a gene: 6. CDR3 nucleotide sequence: TGTGCCAGCAGCGTAGGGACAGGGATTAGGCAGCCCCAGCATTTT. Amino acid sequence: CASSVGTGIRQPQHF.

The genes are TRBV10-1 and TRBJ2-1; tentative D call: TRBD1 (6 bases). This CDR3 spans 13 amino acids. Trimming cost V 6 bases and J 7 bases, with 13 bases left between them. Germline V gene sequence: CDR1 WNHNN, CDR2 SYGVQD (reference sequence). This CDR3 reads CASRGQSPNEQFF. CDR3 nucleotide sequence: TGCGCCAGCAGAGGACAGTCCCCTAATGAGCAGTTCTTC.

The chain is built from TRBV18 and TRBJ1-1, with TRBD1 as a possible D gene (6 bases). The CDR3 is 16 amino acids. Germline V gene sequence: CDR1 KGHSH, CDR2 LQKENI. The germline V and J ends were trimmed by 6 bases and 3 bases, with 20 bases remaining between them. CDR3 in amino acids: CASSSKGGREYTEAFF. Here the CDR3 DNA reads TGTGCCAGCTCCTCTAAAGGGGGGCGAGAATACACTGAAGCTTTCTTT.

This clone appeared a few times. This chain joins TRBV27 and TRBJ2-2, with TRBD2 matching over 9 bases. The CDR3 is 15 residues long. Germline CDR1 reads MNHEY; CDR2 reads SMNVEV (reference sequence). V lost 5 bases and J lost 0; bases outside the gene matches: 1. The CDR3 DNA follows: TGTGCCAGCAGTCTAGCGGGGCCGAACACCGGGGAGCTGTTTTTT. Its protein is CASSLAGPNTGELFF.

The rearrangement joins TRBV28 to TRBJ2-7, with 8 bases matching TRBD1. There are 13 residues in the CDR3. V trimming: 5 bases; J trimming: 12 bases; junction bases outside the gene matches: 12. Germline CDR1 is MDHEN and CDR2 is SYDVKM. The CDR3 protein is CASSREPTGGRYF. The CDR3 DNA sequence: TGTGCCAGCAGTCGAGAACCCACAGGGGGACGGTACTTC.

The rearrangement links TRBV27 to TRBJ2-1; possibly TRBD2 for D (6 bases). V was clipped by 1 base and J by 10 bases, with 14 bases between them. The CDR3 covers 14 residues. The germline gives CDR1 MNHEY, CDR2 SMNVEV (reference sequence). In DNA, the CDR3 is TGTGCCAGCAGTTTATATTTAGCGGCAGGGGAGCAGTTCTTC. Protein: CASSLYLAAGEQFF.

The chain carries TRBV2 and TRBJ2-1; tentative D call: TRBD2 (6 bases). Germline loops: CDR1 SNHLY, CDR2 FYNNEI. Trimming cost V 6 bases and J 4 bases, with 10 bases left between them. The CDR3 totals 13 residues. CDR3 DNA: TGTGCCAGCAGCCAGCGGGTGTACAATGAGCAGTTCTTC. It yields the protein CASSQRVYNEQFF.

The genes are TRBV29-1 and TRBJ2-7; 10 bases align to TRBD1. V shed 4 bases, J shed 6 bases, and the junction held 12 bases outside the gene matches. Germline V gives CDR1 SQVTM, CDR2 ANQGSEA. This CDR3 is built from 15 residues. CDR3 sequence reads: CSVGETGGALSEQYF. DNA for the CDR3: TGCAGCGTTGGGGAGACAGGGGGCGCCTTGAGCGAGCAGTACTTC.

The chain links TRBV12-5 to TRBJ2-3; possibly TRBD1 for D (6 bases). The germline V and J ends were trimmed by 5 bases and 4 bases, with 16 bases remaining between them. This CDR3 has 15 residues. In germline, CDR1 is LGHNT, CDR2 FRNRAP. Here the CDR3 reads CASGLGQGNADTQYF. The CDR3, as DNA: TGTGCTAGTGGTCTGGGGCAGGGGAATGCAGATACGCAGTATTTT.